This TCR beta chain derives from a study of Tregs in tolerant kidney transplant recipients. Study-wide points: Biological reproducibility was not directly addressed, but technical replication error appeared minimal. The small number of patients limits these findings pending further validation. Tregs expanded with activated donor B cells seemed most donor-specific.

CD4+CD25+CD127- Tregs, CD4+CD25- non-Tregs, CD4 and CD8 cells were sorted. TCRdb's table, derived via immunoSEQ multiplex PCR, lists solely in-frame clones and lacks some. The table includes 75,000 to 100,000 clones, about 92% detected once. This CDR3 contains 15 residues. Unmatched junction bases numbered 11, after V lost 5 bases and J lost 8 bases. CDR1 and CDR2 from the germline V gene are SGDLS and YYNGEE. As concerns this clone: Its antigen is still unknown.

The clonotype comes from a human donor in good health. The V and J genes are TRBV9 and TRBJ2-1; TRBD1 aligns across 9 bases. The sample was CD8+ T cells from blood. CDR3 in amino acids: CASRHRDRARDEQFF. As DNA, the CDR3 is TGTGCCAGCAGGCACCGGGACAGGGCTAGGGATGAGCAGTTCTTC.